The clone carrying this T cell receptor beta chain was observed a few times. This sample is part of a study of TIL therapy for anti-PD-1-resistant metastatic lung cancer. The overall study: Tumor harvest preceded PD-1/PD-L1 blockade, followed by nivolumab treatment. Half of patients were current or former smokers. Tumors carried a median about 1.5 non-synonymous mutations per megabase.

Sequencing used immunoSEQ v3. Sequencing depth was approximately 1.8 million read pairs for survey level, roughly 5-6.5 million for deep. Only in-frame clones appear in the TCRdb table, and some are missing; sequencing was by immunoSEQ multiplex PCR. The data show about 53,000 clones, around 70% seen once. Time point given: pre-treatment sample, taken before nivolumab and TIL therapy. The sample consisted of blood, taken at baseline. The TCR sequence derives from a person aged 25-85 years with non-small cell lung cancer.

The CDR3 region is CASSGTQGYNEKLFF. For the CDR3, the DNA is TGTGCCAGCTCGGGAACACAGGGTTATAATGAAAAACTGTTTTTT. The chain combines TRBV2 with TRBJ1-4; D is possibly TRBD1 (6 bases). Germline CDR1 reads SNHLY; CDR2 reads FYNNEI. The CDR3 contains 15 residues. V was clipped by 8 bases and J by 4 bases, with 17 bases between them.